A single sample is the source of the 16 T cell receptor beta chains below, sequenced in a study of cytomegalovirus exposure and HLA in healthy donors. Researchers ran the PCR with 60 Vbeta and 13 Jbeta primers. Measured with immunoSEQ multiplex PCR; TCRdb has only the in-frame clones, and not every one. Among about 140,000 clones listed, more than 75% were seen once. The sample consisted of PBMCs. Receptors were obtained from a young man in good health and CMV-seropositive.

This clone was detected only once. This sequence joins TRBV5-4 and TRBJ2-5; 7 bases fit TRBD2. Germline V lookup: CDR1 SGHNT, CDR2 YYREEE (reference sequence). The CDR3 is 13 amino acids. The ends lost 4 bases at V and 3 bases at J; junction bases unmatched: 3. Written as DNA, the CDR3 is TGTGCCAGCAGCCCGGGAGGAGAAGAGACCCAGTACTTC. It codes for CASSPGGEETQYF.

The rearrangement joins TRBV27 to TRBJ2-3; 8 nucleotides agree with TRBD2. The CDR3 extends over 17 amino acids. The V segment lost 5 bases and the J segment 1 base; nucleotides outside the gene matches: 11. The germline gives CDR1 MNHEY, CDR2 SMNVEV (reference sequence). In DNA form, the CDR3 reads TGTGCCAGCAGTCTACATTTAACGGGGGGGGGCACAGATACGCAGTATTTT. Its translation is CASSLHLTGGGTDTQYF.

DNA of the CDR3: TGTGCCAGCAGCGAACAGGGAAACACCGGGGAGCTGTTTTTT. Translating it yields CASSEQGNTGELFF. The V gene is TRBV6-1, the J gene TRBJ2-2, with D perhaps matching TRBD1 (6 bases). The V end was cut by 6 bases, the J end by 2 bases, with 10 bases between. From germline, CDR1 is MNHNS and CDR2 SASEGT. This CDR3 has 14 residues.

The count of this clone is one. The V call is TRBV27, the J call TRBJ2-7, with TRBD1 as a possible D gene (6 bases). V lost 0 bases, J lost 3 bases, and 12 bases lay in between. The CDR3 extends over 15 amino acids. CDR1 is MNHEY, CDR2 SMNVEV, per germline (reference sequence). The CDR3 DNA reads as TGTGCCAGCAGTTTATCCCCCGGGACACACTACGAGCAGTACTTC. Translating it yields CASSLSPGTHYEQYF.

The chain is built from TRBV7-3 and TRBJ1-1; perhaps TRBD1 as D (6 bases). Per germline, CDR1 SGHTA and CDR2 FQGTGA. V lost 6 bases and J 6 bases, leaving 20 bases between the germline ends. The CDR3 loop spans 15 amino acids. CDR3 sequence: CASSLHRAIHPEAFF. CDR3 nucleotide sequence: TGTGCCAGCAGTTTGCACAGGGCCATCCACCCTGAAGCTTTCTTT.

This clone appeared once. In DNA form, the CDR3 reads TGTGCCAGCAGTGATGGGGCAGTCACCAGCTCCTACGAGCAGTACTTC. Protein sequence: CASSDGAVTSSYEQYF. The chain is built from TRBV25-1 and TRBJ2-7, with a tentative D call TRBD1 (5 bases). The CDR3 is made up of 16 amino acids. From germline, CDR1 is MGHDK and CDR2 SYGVNS. Trimming took 3 bases from V and 0 from J, leaving 15 bases between them.

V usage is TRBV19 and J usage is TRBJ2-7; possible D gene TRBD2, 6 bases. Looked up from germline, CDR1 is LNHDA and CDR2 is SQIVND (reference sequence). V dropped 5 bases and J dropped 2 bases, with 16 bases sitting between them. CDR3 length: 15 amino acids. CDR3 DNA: TGTGCCAGTAGTCCCCGTGGTAGCGGTCCCTACGAGCAGTACTTC. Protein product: CASSPRGSGPYEQYF.

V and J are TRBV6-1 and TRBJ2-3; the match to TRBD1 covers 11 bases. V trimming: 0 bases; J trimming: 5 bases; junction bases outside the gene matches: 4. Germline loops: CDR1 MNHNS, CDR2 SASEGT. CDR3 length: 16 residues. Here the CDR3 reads CASSEAGTGGVDTQYF. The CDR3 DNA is TGTGCCAGCAGTGAAGCGGGGACAGGGGGAGTAGATACGCAGTATTTT.

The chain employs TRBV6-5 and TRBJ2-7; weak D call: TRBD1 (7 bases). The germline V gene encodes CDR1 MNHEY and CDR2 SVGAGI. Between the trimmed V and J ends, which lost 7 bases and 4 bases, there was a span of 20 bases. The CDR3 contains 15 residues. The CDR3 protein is CASKSGGGALYEQYF. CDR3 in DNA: TGTGCCAGCAAAAGCGGAGGGGGCGCTTTATACGAGCAGTACTTC.

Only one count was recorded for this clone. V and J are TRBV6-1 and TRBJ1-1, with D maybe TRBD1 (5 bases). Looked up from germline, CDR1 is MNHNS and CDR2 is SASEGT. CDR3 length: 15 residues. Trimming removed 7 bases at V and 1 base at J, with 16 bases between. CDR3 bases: TGTGCCAGCAATACCCGGGCGGACAAGAACACTGAAGCTTTCTTT. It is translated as CASNTRADKNTEAFF.

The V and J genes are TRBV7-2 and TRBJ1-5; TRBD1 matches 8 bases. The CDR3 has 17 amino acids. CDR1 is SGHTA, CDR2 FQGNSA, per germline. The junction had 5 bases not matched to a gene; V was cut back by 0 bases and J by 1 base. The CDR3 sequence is CASSLALRGRSNQPQHF. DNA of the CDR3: TGTGCCAGCAGCTTAGCCCTCAGGGGGCGCAGCAATCAGCCCCAGCATTTT.

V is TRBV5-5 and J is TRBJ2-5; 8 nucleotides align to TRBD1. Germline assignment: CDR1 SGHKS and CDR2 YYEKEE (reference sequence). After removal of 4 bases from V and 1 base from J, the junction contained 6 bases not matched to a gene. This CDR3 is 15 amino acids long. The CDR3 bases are TGTGCCAGCAGCCCAGGGGGGACAGGCCAAGAGACCCAGTACTTC. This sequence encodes CASSPGGTGQETQYF. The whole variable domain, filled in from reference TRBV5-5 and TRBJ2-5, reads DAGVTQSPTHLIKTRGQQVTLRCSPISGHKSVSWYQQVLGQGPQFIFQYYEKEERGRGNFPDRFSARQFPNYSSELNVNALLLGDSALYLCASSPGGTGQETQYFGPGTRLLVL.

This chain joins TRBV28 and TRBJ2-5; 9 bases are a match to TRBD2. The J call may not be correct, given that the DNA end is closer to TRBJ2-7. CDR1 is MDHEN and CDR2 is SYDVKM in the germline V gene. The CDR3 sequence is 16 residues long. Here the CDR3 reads CASSLTSSGAAYEQYF. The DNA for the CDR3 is TGTGCCAGCAGTTTAACCTCTAGCGGGGCTGCCTACGAGCAGTACTTC.

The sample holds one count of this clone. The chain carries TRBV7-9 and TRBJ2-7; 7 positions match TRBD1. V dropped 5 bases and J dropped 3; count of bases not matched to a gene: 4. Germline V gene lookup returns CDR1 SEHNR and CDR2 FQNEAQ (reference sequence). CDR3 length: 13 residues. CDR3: CASSPGQNYEQYF. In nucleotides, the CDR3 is TGTGCCAGCAGCCCGGGACAGAACTACGAGCAGTACTTC.

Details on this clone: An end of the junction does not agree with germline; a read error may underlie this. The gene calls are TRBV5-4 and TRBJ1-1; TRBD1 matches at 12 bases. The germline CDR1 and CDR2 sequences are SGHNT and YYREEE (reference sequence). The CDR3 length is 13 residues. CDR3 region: CASSTPGQGAIPF. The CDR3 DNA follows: TGTGCCAGCAGCACCCCGGGACAGGGGGCGATACCCTTT.

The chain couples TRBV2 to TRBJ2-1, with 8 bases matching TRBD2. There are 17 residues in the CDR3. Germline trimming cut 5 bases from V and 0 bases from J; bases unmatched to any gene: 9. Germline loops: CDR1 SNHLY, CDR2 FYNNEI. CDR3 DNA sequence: TGTGCCAGCAGTCCAACGGGTAGCGGGGTCTCCTACAATGAGCAGTTCTTC. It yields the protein CASSPTGSGVSYNEQFF. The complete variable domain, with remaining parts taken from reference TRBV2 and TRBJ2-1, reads EPEVTQTPSHQVTQMGQEVILRCVPISNHLYFYWYRQILGQKVEFLVSFYNNEISEKSEIFDDQFSVERPDGSNFTLKIRSTKLEDSAMYFCASSPTGSGVSYNEQFFGPGTRLTVL.